These 24 T cell receptor beta chains were sequenced from one sample in a study of cytomegalovirus exposure and HLA in healthy donors. 13 Jbeta primers and 60 Vbeta primers were used for the PCR. Only in-frame clones appear in the TCRdb table, and some are missing; sequencing was by immunoSEQ multiplex PCR. The sample yields around 100,000 clones, approximately 79% seen once. Material for sequencing was PBMCs. The receptors come from a woman in her sixties or seventies in good health and CMV-seropositive.

The sample holds a few counts of this clone. This rearrangement joins TRBV10-3 to TRBJ1-1; D might be TRBD1 (5 bases). The CDR3 is 14 residues long. Germline CDR1 reads ENHRY; CDR2 reads SYGVKD. Between the trimmed V and J ends, which lost 4 bases and 1 base, there was a span of 10 bases. The CDR3: CAISADSQNTEAFF. The CDR3 nucleotides read TGTGCCATCAGTGCCGACAGCCAGAACACTGAAGCTTTCTTT.

V is TRBV28 and J is TRBJ1-2; possibly TRBD1 for D (6 bases). The length of the CDR3 is 18 residues. V was cut by 3 bases and J by 4 bases, with 24 bases left in between. In germline, CDR1 is MDHEN, CDR2 SYDVKM. In DNA, the CDR3 is TGTGCCAGCAGTTTTGGTCGGCAAAAACAGGGTCGTGGCTATGGCTACACCTTC. Translating it yields CASSFGRQKQGRGYGYTF.

This chain joins TRBV19 and TRBJ1-2; no definite D call. Germline loops: CDR1 LNHDA, CDR2 SQIVND (reference sequence). V was trimmed by 1 base and J by 0 bases, leaving 9 bases between them. This CDR3 has 15 residues. CDR3 nucleotides: TGTGCCAGTAGTATAGTCAGAAGATCTAACTATGGCTACACCTTC. Translating gives CASSIVRRSNYGYTF.

The chain uses TRBV27 and TRBJ2-2, with 7 bases aligning to TRBD2. V was pared by 2 bases and J by 4 bases, with 10 bases of the junction left unmatched. The CDR3 loop spans 17 amino acids. Per germline, CDR1 MNHEY and CDR2 SMNVEV (reference sequence). CDR3 nucleotide sequence: TGTGCCAGCAGTTTAGTTCCTCGTACTAGCGTCACCGGGGAGCTGTTTTTT. As protein: CASSLVPRTSVTGELFF.

J is TRBJ2-1 and V is TRBV13, with 7 nucleotides matching TRBD2. CDR1 and CDR2 from the germline V gene are PRHDT and FYEKMQ (reference sequence). V lost 0 bases and J lost 6; bases outside the gene matches: 5. This CDR3 has 15 residues. The chain's CDR3 is CASSLGPGTTNEQFF. CDR3 nucleotides: TGTGCCAGCAGCTTAGGCCCCGGGACTACCAATGAGCAGTTCTTC.

V gene TRBV6-5 combines with J gene TRBJ2-5, with D possibly matching TRBD2 (5 bases). The CDR3 contains 15 residues. Trimming took 7 bases from V and 11 from J, leaving 26 bases between them. Germline loops: CDR1 MNHEY, CDR2 SVGAGI. CDR3 bases: TGTGCCAGCACAAACTCCGGGCCCCCTCCTGAGGGTCAGTACTTC. Its translation is CASTNSGPPPEGQYF.

The chain couples TRBV28 to TRBJ1-2, with 9 bases fitting TRBD1. Germline assignment: CDR1 MDHEN and CDR2 SYDVKM. V trimming: 5 bases; J trimming: 4 bases; junction bases outside the gene matches: 2. The CDR3 is 13 amino acids. The CDR3 DNA follows: TGTGCCAGCAGTCTGACAGGGGGCTATGGCTACACCTTC. Translated: CASSLTGGYGYTF.

This chain links TRBV2 with TRBJ1-5; D ambiguous. Trimming cost V 0 bases and J 1 base, with 4 bases left between them. CDR1 and CDR2 from the germline V gene are SNHLY and FYNNEI. This CDR3 spans 14 amino acids. The CDR3 DNA sequence: TGTGCCAGCAGTGAAGCCGGGAGCAATCAGCCCCAGCATTTT. It specifies CASSEAGSNQPQHF.

In its sample, this clone was seen once. The genes are TRBV2 and TRBJ1-2, with D hard to call. Trimming cost V 5 bases and J 8 bases, with 15 bases left between them. The CDR3 extends over 13 amino acids. CDR1 and CDR2 from the germline V gene are SNHLY and FYNNEI. CDR3 region: CASSPTGYVGYTF. The CDR3 DNA is TGTGCCAGCAGTCCGACGGGGTATGTCGGCTACACCTTC.

The chain joins TRBV10-2 to TRBJ2-7; possible D gene TRBD2, 5 bases. Looked up from germline, CDR1 is WSHSY and CDR2 is SAAADI. Trimming removed 5 bases from V and 0 bases from J, with 11 bases in between. The CDR3 covers 14 residues. CDR3 DNA: TGCGCCAGCAGTCCCCTAGGGAGCTCCTACGAGCAGTACTTC. It encodes CASSPLGSSYEQYF.

This clone was observed a few times. The chain employs TRBV9 and TRBJ2-1; D is undetermined. The ends were cut back, 2 bases at V and 9 bases at J, with 15 bases in the middle. Germline V gene data show CDR1 as SGDLS and CDR2 as YYNGEE. The CDR3 spans 14 residues. The CDR3 region is CASSVTWRTGEQFF. The CDR3 nucleotides are TGTGCCAGCAGCGTCACCTGGAGAACCGGTGAGCAGTTCTTC.

The CDR3: CASSESTMAVNTEAFF. The CDR3 DNA is TGCGCCAGCAGTGAGTCGACTATGGCGGTAAACACTGAAGCTTTCTTT. The chain is built from TRBV10-1 and TRBJ1-1, with D unclear. Trimming took off 0 bases at V and 2 bases at J, with 13 bases between the two ends. This CDR3 is 16 amino acids long. Germline V CDR1 and CDR2: WNHNN, SYGVQD (reference sequence).

The CDR3 loop reads CASRRLVETQYF. CDR3 bases: TGTGCCAGCAGAAGACTAGTTGAGACCCAGTACTTC. The rearrangement uses TRBV11-2 and TRBJ2-5, with D possibly matching TRBD2 (6 bases). The germline V gene has CDR1 SGHAT and CDR2 FQNNGV. Deletions cut 6 bases from V and 5 bases from J, with 10 bases between. The CDR3 runs to 12 residues.

This clone was detected only a few times. The J gene is TRBJ2-1, the V gene TRBV6-1; tentative D call: TRBD2 (5 bases). Germline V CDR1 and CDR2: MNHNS, SASEGT. CDR3 size: 14 residues. V was pared by 8 bases and J by 3 bases, with 14 bases between. The DNA for the CDR3 is TGTGCCAGCGGTCGACTACCAGACTACAATGAGCAGTTCTTC. Its translation: CASGRLPDYNEQFF.

V gene TRBV18 combines with J gene TRBJ1-1; no reliable D call. The length of the CDR3 is 15 residues. V was pared by 4 bases and J by 4 bases, with 16 bases between. The germline V gene encodes CDR1 KGHSH and CDR2 LQKENI. CDR3 amino acids: CASSQRRGEGTEAFF. For the CDR3, the DNA is TGTGCCAGCTCACAAAGACGGGGTGAAGGCACTGAAGCTTTCTTT. Drawing the rest from reference TRBV18 and TRBJ1-1, the complete variable domain is NAGVMQNPRHLVRRRGQEARLRCSPMKGHSHVYWYRQLPEEGLKFMVYLQKENIIDESGMPKERFSAEFPKEGPSILRIQQVVRGDSAAYFCASSQRRGEGTEAFFGQGTRLTVV.

This clone occurred once. One junction end does not reproduce the germline sequence, and a read error may be involved. The chain employs TRBV7-7 and TRBJ2-3; 8 bases map to TRBD1. The germline V gene has CDR1 SSHAT and CDR2 FNYEAQ (reference sequence). The CDR3 spans 16 residues. The CDR3 nucleotides are TGTGCTAGCAGTATCAGCACAGGGGGTGGAACAGATACGCAGTATTTT. This sequence encodes CASSISTGGGTDTQYF.

Written as DNA, the CDR3 is TGCAGCGTAGGGACAGGAAACACCGGGGAGCTGTTTTTT. As protein: CSVGTGNTGELFF. The J gene is TRBJ2-2, the V gene TRBV29-1; 8 positions match TRBD1. Germline loops: CDR1 SQVTM, CDR2 ANQGSEA. Trimming at V came to 6 bases and at J to 2 bases, leaving 2 bases not matched to a gene. This CDR3 is built from 13 residues.

This clone was picked up one time. This rearrangement joins TRBV6-1 to TRBJ2-3; 8 bases fit TRBD2. CDR3 length: 14 residues. The J segment lost 4 bases and the V segment lost 7 bases, leaving 7 bases of the junction unmatched. Germline V gene sequence: CDR1 MNHNS, CDR2 SASEGT. This CDR3 is CASKLAVRADTQYF. The CDR3 DNA reads TGTGCCAGCAAACTAGCGGTGAGGGCAGATACGCAGTATTTT.

This sequence joins TRBV6-5 and TRBJ2-7; D remains ambiguous. Germline lookup yields CDR1 MNHEY and CDR2 SVGAGI. This CDR3 has 12 amino acids. Trimming took off 5 bases at V and 2 bases at J, with 7 bases between the two ends. CDR3 sequence: CASSLVPYEQYF. The CDR3 DNA reads TGTGCCAGCAGTCTAGTGCCCTACGAGCAGTACTTC.

J is TRBJ2-1 and V is TRBV9; 10 positions agree with TRBD1. V lost 4 bases to trimming and J lost 8 bases; unmatched junction nucleotides: 12. The length of the CDR3 is 16 residues. The germline gives CDR1 SGDLS, CDR2 YYNGEE. In DNA, the CDR3 is TGTGCCAGCAGCCCAGGGGGACAGGGGCTTTTTGATGAGCAGTTCTTC. This encodes CASSPGGQGLFDEQFF.

The V gene is TRBV5-4, the J gene TRBJ2-3; TRBD2 agrees at 13 bases. The CDR3 spans 18 residues. The J segment lost 3 bases and the V segment lost 4 bases, leaving 11 bases of the junction unmatched. Per germline, CDR1 SGHNT and CDR2 YYREEE (reference sequence). The DNA for the CDR3 is TGTGCCAGCAGCCCCGGACTAGCGGGAGATCGGGGTACAGATACGCAGTATTTT. Its protein is CASSPGLAGDRGTDTQYF.

J is TRBJ1-2 and V is TRBV6-1, with no clear D. This CDR3 spans 13 amino acids. The germline CDR1 and CDR2 sequences are MNHNS and SASEGT. V lost 3 bases and J lost 3, with 8 bases in between. The CDR3 bases are TGTGCCAGCAGTGAGGGCAGATACTATGGCTACACCTTC. Protein: CASSEGRYYGYTF.

J is TRBJ1-2 and V is TRBV27; TRBD1 aligns across 11 bases. Germline CDR1 and CDR2: MNHEY and SMNVEV (reference sequence). Losses at the gene ends were 7 bases for V and 8 bases for J; bases not matched to a gene: 18. The CDR3 has 17 amino acids. CDR3 protein: CASTWLLDRGRTGGYTF. The CDR3 DNA follows: TGTGCCAGCACCTGGCTCCTGGACAGGGGGCGAACGGGAGGCTACACCTTC.

The chain has TRBV13 and TRBJ2-1; 8 nucleotides match TRBD1. The germline V gene has CDR1 PRHDT and CDR2 FYEKMQ (reference sequence). The V segment lost 4 bases and the J segment 0 bases; nucleotides outside the gene matches: 8. The CDR3 runs to 17 residues. The CDR3 spells CASSSGGQGSSYNEQFF. Here the CDR3 DNA reads TGTGCCAGCAGCTCGGGTGGACAGGGAAGCTCCTACAATGAGCAGTTCTTC.